This T cell receptor beta chain was found in a study of cytomegalovirus exposure and HLA in healthy donors. Looking at the study overall: T cells numbering around 190 million yielded roughly 120 million unique TCR beta sequences in an earlier analysis.

Donors were nominally healthy when sampled, though unrecorded immune exposures were likely. General study findings and limits: Later genetic work tied a missense DCLRE1C variant to beta-chain V and J trimming. Judged likely to be a sequencing artifact was a cluster of highly shared sequence variants.

This clone was picked up a small number of times. Its antigen remains unidentified. The CDR3 sequence is 15 residues long. With 8 bases removed from V and 5 bases from J, the gap between germline ends came to 21 bases. Germline lookup yields CDR1 MNHEY and CDR2 SMNVEV (reference sequence). Vbeta (60) and Jbeta (13) primers were used in the PCR. Repertoires were generated with immunoSEQ multiplex PCR, while TCRdb's copy carries only in-frame clones and drops some. The table lists about 160,000 clones, roughly 80% of them singletons. The TCR comes from a man aged 25 to 40 in good health and CMV-seronegative. J is TRBJ1-1 and V is TRBV27; D may be TRBD1 (5 bases). The sample consisted of PBMCs. CDR3 in DNA: TGTGCCAGCGGGGCAGTCCCCTTTCGGGGGACTGAAGCTTTCTTT. Amino acids: CASGAVPFRGTEAFF.